This T cell receptor (beta chain) was recorded in a study of T cell responses to AZD1222 COVID-19 vaccine. In the case of this clone: What it recognizes is unknown.

Germline CDR1 LGHDT, CDR2 YNNKEL (reference sequence). The CDR3 extends over 15 amino acids. Trimming removed 0 bases from V and 1 base from J, with 7 bases in between. Data came from immunoSEQ multiplex PCR; TCRdb stores just in-frame clones and leaves some out. The sample consists of more than 95,000 clones, less than 90% of them appearing once. Study results and caveats: Repertoires were obtained only post-peak T cell response. Most donors were white British, females outnumbered males, and clonal diversity was possibly underestimated.

This TCR was recovered from an adult in good health. The sample here was peripheral blood, taken on day 0 of AZD1222 vaccination. The rearrangement uses TRBV3-1 (or the pseudogene TRBV3-2) and TRBJ2-4; perhaps TRBD1 as D (5 bases). The CDR3 is CASSQDSGAKNIQYF. The CDR3 region has the DNA TGTGCCAGCAGCCAAGATTCAGGGGCCAAAAACATTCAGTACTTC.